The 31 T cell receptor beta chains reported below all come from one sample, sequenced in a study of blood T cell repertoires in COVID-19 (dated by TCRdb to about 2020). Library preparation used the immunoSEQ multiplex PCR assay. What TCRdb holds here is the immuneACCESS table cut down to in-frame rearrangements. Part of the clones is not present; checked against another copy, under half of the missing clones reflect an unresolved V gene, and the others are unexplained. This sample comprises about 400,000 clones, approximately 87% of them detected only once. The ten largest clonotypes hold over 0.9% of the sample. Sample: PBMCs or T cells enriched from blood (not recorded which). These receptors all come from a woman in her thirties with acute COVID-19.

This chain connects TRBV2 to TRBJ1-3, with D hard to call. The germline V and J ends were trimmed by 4 bases and 0 bases, with 10 bases remaining between them. Germline values: CDR1 SNHLY, CDR2 FYNNEI. There are 15 residues in the CDR3. CDR3 sequence: CASSVTGSSGNTIYF. Here the CDR3 DNA reads TGTGCCAGCAGTGTGACGGGGAGCTCTGGAAACACCATATATTTT.

This CDR3 is CASSLEGGPVQETQYF. The CDR3 region has the DNA TGCGCCAGCAGCTTGGAGGGGGGGCCCGTCCAAGAGACCCAGTACTTC. The chain couples TRBV5-1 to TRBJ2-5, with a tentative D call TRBD2 (7 bases). The CDR3 loop spans 16 amino acids. V was shortened by 0 bases and J by 1 base, with 13 bases between the two germline ends. The germline CDR1 and CDR2 sequences are SGHRS and YFSETQ. Combining the CDR3 with reference TRBV5-1 and TRBJ2-5 gives the whole variable domain KAGVTQTPRYLIKTRGQQVTLSCSPISGHRSVSWYQQTPGQGLQFLFEYFSETQRNKGNFPGRFSGRQFSNSRSEMNVSTLELGDSALYLCASSLEGGPVQETQYFGPGTRLLVL.

The genes are TRBV19 and TRBJ1-2, with TRBD1 as a possible D gene (5 bases). The CDR3 extends over 13 amino acids. V was shortened by 5 bases and J by 3 bases, with 10 bases between the two germline ends. Germline CDR1 and CDR2: LNHDA and SQIVND (reference sequence). CDR3 amino acids: CASSERGYYGYTF. The CDR3 nucleotides are TGTGCCAGTAGTGAAAGGGGCTACTATGGCTACACCTTC.

The CDR3 reads CASSQDGSTEAFF. As DNA, the CDR3 is TGTGCCAGCAGCCAAGATGGGAGCACTGAAGCTTTCTTT. J is TRBJ1-1 and V is TRBV3-1 (or the pseudogene TRBV3-2); no clear D. The V end was cut by 0 bases, the J end by 4 bases, with 6 bases between. The CDR3 is 13 amino acids. Germline lookup yields CDR1 LGHDT and CDR2 YNNKEL (reference sequence).

This clone was counted once. The V and J genes are TRBV27 and TRBJ1-2; 7 bases line up with TRBD1. Germline V gene lookup returns CDR1 MNHEY and CDR2 SMNVEV (reference sequence). V lost 0 bases and J lost 6; bases outside the gene matches: 4. This CDR3 spans 14 amino acids. CDR3 sequence: CASSLSGGGNGYTF. The CDR3 DNA is TGTGCCAGCAGTTTATCAGGGGGCGGTAATGGCTACACCTTC.

The chain joins TRBV7-9 to TRBJ1-1; TRBD1 matches at 8 bases. Germline-derived CDR1 and CDR2 are SEHNR and FQNEAQ (reference sequence). The J segment lost 5 bases and the V segment lost 6 bases, leaving 14 bases of the junction unmatched. The CDR3 covers 16 residues. This CDR3 is CASSLDEGQGETEAFF. The CDR3 coding sequence is TGTGCCAGCAGTCTAGACGAAGGACAGGGCGAAACTGAAGCTTTCTTT.

V is TRBV5-5 and J is TRBJ2-7; 7 nucleotides line up with TRBD1. This CDR3 has 14 amino acids. The V segment lost 4 bases and the J segment 2 bases; nucleotides outside the gene matches: 6. Per germline, CDR1 SGHKS and CDR2 YYEKEE (reference sequence). The CDR3 DNA reads TGTGCCAGCAGCCTCCGGGACAGAACCTACGAGCAGTACTTC. Amino acids: CASSLRDRTYEQYF.

The V call is TRBV13, the J call TRBJ2-1; D remains unclear. Per germline, CDR1 PRHDT and CDR2 FYEKMQ (reference sequence). V lost 5 bases and J lost 6, with 11 bases in between. This CDR3 has 13 amino acids. The CDR3 spells CASSPPSRNEQFF. DNA for the CDR3: TGTGCCAGCAGCCCCCCTAGTCGCAATGAGCAGTTCTTC.

The chain joins TRBV9 to TRBJ1-2, with D maybe TRBD1 (5 bases). Germline V gene sequence: CDR1 SGDLS, CDR2 YYNGEE. This CDR3 is 15 amino acids long. V was cut by 3 bases and J by 6 bases, with 18 bases left in between. The DNA of the CDR3 is TGTGCCAGCAGCGCCAGGACAAGTGGAAAAAATGGCTACACCTTC. It specifies CASSARTSGKNGYTF.

The J gene is TRBJ1-2, the V gene TRBV9; 7 bases line up with TRBD1. This CDR3 has 14 amino acids. The J segment lost 8 bases and the V segment lost 2 bases, leaving 9 bases of the junction unmatched. CDR1 is SGDLS, CDR2 YYNGEE, per germline. This CDR3 reads CASSVEDRALGYTF. The CDR3 DNA sequence: TGTGCCAGCAGCGTCGAAGACAGGGCCCTGGGCTACACCTTC.

V gene TRBV5-1 combines with J gene TRBJ2-1, with 8 bases matching TRBD2. The length of the CDR3 is 15 residues. Germline V gene data show CDR1 as SGHRS and CDR2 as YFSETQ. With V trimmed by 0 bases and J by 3 bases, 2 bases remained unmatched. CDR3 in amino acids: CASSLDGGGYNEQFF. The CDR3 region has the DNA TGCGCCAGCAGCTTGGACGGGGGGGGCTACAATGAGCAGTTCTTC.

The rearrangement links TRBV25-1 to TRBJ1-1; 10 nucleotides line up with TRBD1. Trimming took 6 bases from V and 10 from J; bases not matched to a gene: 8. The V gene's germline CDR1 is MGHDK and CDR2 SYGVNS. The CDR3 is 13 amino acids. Here the CDR3 reads CASRATRDRGAFF. CDR3 nucleotides: TGTGCCAGCAGAGCTACGAGGGACAGGGGAGCTTTCTTT.

In its sample, this clone was seen once. The chain combines TRBV7-8 with TRBJ1-6, with 9 bases identical to TRBD1. There are 16 residues in the CDR3. CDR1 SGHVS and CDR2 FQNEAQ come from the germline V gene. The J segment lost 9 bases and the V segment lost 0 bases, leaving 6 bases of the junction unmatched. CDR3 coding DNA: TGTGCCAGCAGCTTAGCAACAGGGGGCGCCGGTTCACCCCTCCACTTT. Translation gives CASSLATGGAGSPLHF.

The CDR3 DNA reads as TGTGCCACCAGTTCCGGGACAGGGGGTTCACCCCTCCACTTT. Translating it yields CATSSGTGGSPLHF. V usage is TRBV24-1 and J usage is TRBJ1-6; 11 nucleotides match TRBD1. With 6 bases clipped from V and 9 bases from J, the junction kept 3 bases outside the gene matches. From germline, CDR1 is KGHDR and CDR2 SFDVKD. The CDR3 is made up of 14 amino acids.

The rearrangement uses TRBV28 and TRBJ1-1; TRBD1 agrees at 10 bases. The CDR3 is made up of 16 amino acids. With V trimmed by 6 bases and J by 6 bases, 13 bases remained unmatched. Germline V gives CDR1 MDHEN, CDR2 SYDVKM. DNA for the CDR3: TGTGCCAGCAGATACCGTAGACAGGGGGCAAGGGCTGAAGCTTTCTTT. Amino acid sequence: CASRYRRQGARAEAFF.

The chain couples TRBV2 to TRBJ2-1; 13 bases align to TRBD2. CDR3 length equals 16 residues. Unmatched junction bases numbered 2, after V lost 3 bases and J lost 3 bases. Germline CDR1 SNHLY, CDR2 FYNNEI. The DNA for the CDR3 is TGTGCCAGCAGTGATGGGACTAGCGGGGACTACAATGAGCAGTTCTTC. This encodes CASSDGTSGDYNEQFF.

The chain joins TRBV2 to TRBJ1-5; D is perhaps TRBD1 (6 bases). Germline V gene lookup returns CDR1 SNHLY and CDR2 FYNNEI. This CDR3 comprises 15 residues. Trimming left V 5 bases short and J 4 bases short, with 15 bases between. As DNA, the CDR3 is TGTGCCAGCAGTCGAATACAGGGCGAAAATCAGCCCCAGCATTTT. It specifies CASSRIQGENQPQHF.

Points on this clone: The same CDR3 is also encoded by other DNA sequences in this sample. The V and J genes are TRBV5-1 and TRBJ1-5; D gene unclear. Deletions cut 0 bases from V and 2 bases from J, with 9 bases between. The CDR3 consists of 15 residues. Per germline, CDR1 SGHRS and CDR2 YFSETQ. For the CDR3, the DNA is TGCGCCAGCAGCTTGGTCAGCGGGGGCAATCAGCCCCAGCATTTT. Translated, it gives CASSLVSGGNQPQHF.

The J gene is TRBJ1-6, the V gene TRBV5-1, with D perhaps TRBD1 (5 bases). The ends were cut back, 0 bases at V and 6 bases at J, with 19 bases in the middle. The CDR3 contains 18 residues. The germline gives CDR1 SGHRS, CDR2 YFSETQ. The CDR3 region is CASSLEVWGGFANSPLHF. The CDR3 DNA sequence: TGCGCCAGCAGCTTGGAGGTTTGGGGGGGTTTCGCTAATTCACCCCTCCACTTT.

The V and J genes are TRBV19 and TRBJ2-7; D uncertain. Germline-derived CDR1 and CDR2 are LNHDA and SQIVND (reference sequence). Trimming removed 3 bases at V and 3 bases at J, with 9 bases between. The CDR3 extends over 13 amino acids. In DNA form, the CDR3 reads TGTGCCAGTAGTATCACCAACAGCTACGAGCAGTACTTC. As protein: CASSITNSYEQYF.

The chain is built from TRBV5-1 and TRBJ2-7; 8 nucleotides line up with TRBD1. The V and J ends lost 1 base and 6 bases, in that order; junction bases with no gene match: 3. Per germline, CDR1 SGHRS and CDR2 YFSETQ. The CDR3 loop spans 13 amino acids. CDR3 loop: CASSLSDRGEQYF. CDR3 sequence (DNA): TGCGCCAGCAGCTTGAGTGACAGGGGCGAGCAGTACTTC.

This clone was picked up one time. This rearrangement joins TRBV2 to TRBJ1-4; TRBD1 matches 10 bases. CDR1 and CDR2 from the germline V gene are SNHLY and FYNNEI. The CDR3 length is 14 residues. Trimming at V came to 7 bases and at J to 8 bases, leaving 7 bases not matched to a gene. CDR3 sequence: CASTRQGAVEKLFF. Written as DNA, the CDR3 is TGTGCCAGCACCAGACAGGGGGCTGTGGAAAAACTGTTTTTT.

The V gene is TRBV9, the J gene TRBJ1-2, with 8 positions matching TRBD1. Losses at the gene ends were 0 bases for V and 6 bases for J; bases not matched to a gene: 4. CDR3 length equals 14 residues. The germline V gene has CDR1 SGDLS and CDR2 YYNGEE. CDR3 DNA: TGTGCCAGCAGCGTAGTACAGGGGGTCGATGGCTACACCTTC. This translates into CASSVVQGVDGYTF. Together with reference TRBV9 and TRBJ1-2, the CDR3 gives the full variable domain: DSGVTQTPKHLITATGQRVTLRCSPRSGDLSVYWYQQSLDQGLQFLIQYYNGEERAKGNILERFSAQQFPDLHSELNLSSLELGDSALYFCASSVVQGVDGYTFGSGTRLTVV.

This clone was picked up one time. This chain uses TRBV18 with TRBJ1-5; unclear D gene. CDR3 length: 15 residues. V was pared by 1 base and J by 6 bases, with 13 bases between. Germline CDR1 KGHSH, CDR2 LQKENI. This CDR3 reads CASSPQGGEAQPQHF. The CDR3 DNA sequence: TGTGCCAGCTCACCACAGGGAGGTGAGGCTCAGCCCCAGCATTTT.

The rearrangement links TRBV5-6 to TRBJ1-2; the match to TRBD1 covers 8 bases. The J segment lost 3 bases and the V segment lost 3 bases, leaving 4 bases of the junction unmatched. This CDR3 has 14 residues. CDR1 is SGHDT and CDR2 is YYEEEE in the germline V gene. The CDR3, as DNA: TGTGCCAGCAGCTACGGGACAGGTGACTATGGCTACACCTTC. As protein: CASSYGTGDYGYTF.

This chain links TRBV7-8 with TRBJ1-5, with D tentatively TRBD1 (5 bases). The V gene lost 4 bases and the J gene lost 1 base, with 8 bases spanning the gap. The CDR3 sequence is 14 residues long. The V gene's germline CDR1 is SGHVS and CDR2 FQNEAQ. CDR3 nucleotide sequence: TGTGCCAGCAGCTCAGGACAAAGCAATCAGCCCCAGCATTTT. Protein sequence: CASSSGQSNQPQHF.

The V gene is TRBV6-6, the J gene TRBJ2-5; a weak D match, TRBD2 (7 bases). Between the trimmed V and J ends, which lost 7 bases and 2 bases, there was a span of 17 bases. The CDR3 totals 15 residues. The germline gives CDR1 MNHNY, CDR2 SVGAGI (reference sequence). In nucleotides, the CDR3 is TGTGCCAGCACAAGGGGGGGGTCGGCGCAAGAGACCCAGTACTTC. Residues: CASTRGGSAQETQYF.

The gene calls are TRBV6-5 and TRBJ1-3; D gene uncertain. Germline lookup yields CDR1 MNHEY and CDR2 SVGAGI. The CDR3 consists of 16 residues. V shed 0 bases and J shed 5 bases, with 14 bases lying between them. CDR3 region: CASSYSGSTSRNTIYF. The CDR3, as DNA: TGTGCCAGCAGTTACTCGGGCAGTACCTCAAGAAACACCATATATTTT.

The V and J genes are TRBV6-1 and TRBJ1-4, with TRBD1 identical over 12 bases. The CDR3 extends over 15 amino acids. J lost 8 bases, V lost 3 bases, and 4 bases had no gene match. Germline V gene data show CDR1 as MNHNS and CDR2 as SASEGT. DNA for the CDR3: TGTGCCAGCAGTGACCAGGGACAGGGGGCGGAAAAACTGTTTTTT. The encoded protein is CASSDQGQGAEKLFF.

The gene calls are TRBV7-9 and TRBJ1-3; perhaps TRBD1 as D (5 bases). Germline CDR1 is SEHNR and CDR2 is FQNEAQ (reference sequence). Trimming took 3 bases from V and 0 from J, leaving 18 bases between them. The CDR3 consists of 18 residues. The CDR3 reads CASSFFLGRVDSGNTIYF. CDR3 coding DNA: TGTGCCAGCAGCTTTTTCCTGGGCAGGGTGGACTCTGGAAACACCATATATTTT.

V is TRBV9 and J is TRBJ1-2; D is perhaps TRBD1 (5 bases). Trimming cost V 0 bases and J 1 base, with 10 bases left between them. The CDR3 loop spans 15 amino acids. Germline V gene data show CDR1 as SGDLS and CDR2 as YYNGEE. Here the CDR3 DNA reads TGTGCCAGCAGCGTAGGTGGGGGACTTAACTATGGCTACACCTTC. This codes for CASSVGGGLNYGYTF.